Shown below are 29 T cell receptor beta chains from a single sample sequenced in a study of T cell responses to AZD1222 COVID-19 vaccine. Sequenced by immunoSEQ multiplex PCR; TCRdb stores in-frame clones only, minus some. The table has approximately 200,000 clones, roughly 94% seen once. Sequences were derived from peripheral blood, sampled 28 days after the second dose of the MenACWY control vaccine. These receptors were taken from an adult who received the MenACWY meningococcal vaccine as a control.

The CDR3: CASSAAGTGNTIYF. CDR3 DNA sequence: TGTGCCAGTAGTGCCGCCGGGACAGGGAACACCATATATTTT. The rearrangement joins TRBV19 to TRBJ1-3, with 9 bases matching TRBD1. This CDR3 spans 14 amino acids. The germline V gene has CDR1 LNHDA and CDR2 SQIVND (reference sequence). J gave up 7 bases and V 5 bases, and 6 bases lay outside the gene matches. The full variable domain, in which reference TRBV19 and TRBJ1-3 provide the parts outside the CDR3, is DGGITQSPKYLFRKEGQNVTLSCEQNLNHDAMYWYRQDPGQGLRLIYYSQIVNDFQKGDIAEGYSVSREKKESFPLTVTSAQKNPTAFYLCASSAAGTGNTIYFGEGSWLTVV.

The rearrangement joins TRBV19 to TRBJ2-7; 7 nucleotides align to TRBD1. CDR3 length equals 13 residues. Germline CDR1 LNHDA, CDR2 SQIVND (reference sequence). The V and J ends lost 4 bases and 2 bases, in that order; junction bases with no gene match: 2. Here the CDR3 DNA reads TGTGCCAGTAGTAGACAGGGAGCCTACGAGCAGTACTTC. This gives the protein CASSRQGAYEQYF.

CDR3 in amino acids: CASGLPKPGIEAFF. DNA of the CDR3: TGTGCCAGCGGACTACCTAAACCGGGAATTGAAGCTTTCTTT. The chain recombines TRBV7-2 with TRBJ1-1; D gene unclear. The V gene lost 8 bases and the J gene lost 7 bases, with 20 bases spanning the gap. The CDR3 is 14 amino acids. Germline assignment: CDR1 SGHTA and CDR2 FQGNSA.

The chain employs TRBV7-8 and TRBJ2-1, with D possibly called TRBD1 or TRBD2 (6 bases each). The CDR3 covers 17 residues. The V end was cut by 0 bases, the J end by 1 base, with 13 bases between. The germline V gene encodes CDR1 SGHVS and CDR2 FQNEAQ. The DNA of the CDR3 is TGTGCCAGCAGCTTAGCGGAGGGGGTATCGTCCTACAATGAGCAGTTCTTC. Its protein product is CASSLAEGVSSYNEQFF.

The chain combines TRBV6-6 with TRBJ1-5, with a tentative D call TRBD1 (5 bases). With 7 bases removed from V and 4 bases from J, the gap between germline ends came to 11 bases. This CDR3 has 13 residues. Germline V gene sequence: CDR1 MNHNY, CDR2 SVGAGI (reference sequence). The CDR3 DNA is TGTGCCAGCATTGGACAACTAAATCAGCCCCAGCATTTT. This sequence encodes CASIGQLNQPQHF.

This chain connects TRBV9 to TRBJ1-1; the D is unclear. The CDR3 sequence is 14 residues long. V was clipped by 3 bases and J by 4 bases, with 13 bases between them. Germline V lookup: CDR1 SGDLS, CDR2 YYNGEE. CDR3 loop: CASSGQMSFTEAFF. DNA for the CDR3: TGTGCCAGCAGCGGGCAGATGTCGTTCACTGAAGCTTTCTTT.

V gene TRBV18 combines with J gene TRBJ1-1; D is undetermined. In germline, CDR1 is KGHSH, CDR2 LQKENI. V was cut by 2 bases and J by 4 bases, with 17 bases left in between. The CDR3 extends over 16 amino acids. CDR3 coding DNA: TGTGCCAGCTCACCAGGGCCCCGTCGAACGGGCACTGAAGCTTTCTTT. Protein sequence: CASSPGPRRTGTEAFF.

The chain combines TRBV5-4 with TRBJ1-2, with unresolved D. V lost 0 bases and J 7 bases, leaving 10 bases between the germline ends. CDR1 and CDR2 from the germline V gene are SGHNT and YYREEE (reference sequence). The CDR3 runs to 13 residues. As DNA, the CDR3 is TGTGCCAGCAGCTTGGTGCCAAGCGGTGGCTACACCTTC. Translation: CASSLVPSGGYTF.

The chain is built from TRBV5-5 and TRBJ2-5; 9 bases agree with TRBD2. The length of the CDR3 is 16 residues. The germline gives CDR1 SGHKS, CDR2 YYEKEE (reference sequence). Trimming removed 0 bases from V and 1 base from J; junction bases left unmatched: 4. The CDR3 sequence is CASSLDGTSRQETQYF. CDR3 in DNA: TGTGCCAGCAGCTTGGACGGGACTAGCCGCCAAGAGACCCAGTACTTC.

This clone showed up just once. The J gene is TRBJ1-2, the V gene TRBV5-6; D is uncertain. Per germline, CDR1 SGHDT and CDR2 YYEEEE. This CDR3 is built from 15 residues. The ends were cut back, 2 bases at V and 5 bases at J, with 16 bases in the middle. The CDR3 sequence: CASSFTGMPGYGYTF. Written as DNA, the CDR3 is TGTGCCAGCAGCTTCACGGGGATGCCTGGGTATGGCTACACCTTC. The variable domain in full, with the rest retrieved from reference TRBV5-6 and TRBJ1-2, is DAGVTQSPTHLIKTRGQQVTLRCSPKSGHDTVSWYQQALGQGPQFIFQYYEEEERQRGNFPDRFSGHQFPNYSSELNVNALLLGDSALYLCASSFTGMPGYGYTFGSGTRLTVV.

This sequence joins TRBV5-5 and TRBJ2-5, with 7 bases lining up with TRBD2. This CDR3 has 14 residues. J was trimmed by 5 bases and V by 4 bases; bases with no gene match: 8. Germline CDR1 reads SGHKS; CDR2 reads YYEKEE (reference sequence). The CDR3 loop is CASSRETSYETQYF. The CDR3 nucleotides are TGTGCCAGCAGCCGGGAGACTAGCTATGAGACCCAGTACTTC.

CDR3 sequence reads: CASSETGFRILVTEAFF. DNA for the CDR3: TGTGCCAGCAGTGAAACCGGGTTCCGGATTCTTGTCACTGAAGCTTTCTTT. This rearrangement joins TRBV2 to TRBJ1-1, with unresolved D. Looked up from germline, CDR1 is SNHLY and CDR2 is FYNNEI. V lost 2 bases and J 4 bases, leaving 20 bases between the germline ends. The CDR3 contains 17 residues. Supplemented by reference TRBV2 and TRBJ1-1, the full variable domain reads EPEVTQTPSHQVTQMGQEVILRCVPISNHLYFYWYRQILGQKVEFLVSFYNNEISEKSEIFDDQFSVERPDGSNFTLKIRSTKLEDSAMYFCASSETGFRILVTEAFFGQGTRLTVV.

The CDR3 reads CASSVQSWGSPLHF. The CDR3 DNA reads TGTGCCAGCAGTGTACAGAGTTGGGGTTCACCCCTCCACTTT. The chain links TRBV27 to TRBJ1-6; D gene ambiguous. Looked up from germline, CDR1 is MNHEY and CDR2 is SMNVEV (reference sequence). Trimming took 5 bases from V and 9 from J, leaving 14 bases between them. The length of the CDR3 is 14 residues.

The CDR3 bases are TGTGCCTGGAGACAACGAGGAGGGATCAATCAGCCCCAGCATTTT. Protein product: CAWRQRGGINQPQHF. This chain uses TRBV30 with TRBJ1-5; no clear D. V lost 3 bases and J lost 3, with 15 bases in between. The CDR3 sequence is 15 residues long. The germline CDR1 and CDR2 sequences are GTSNPN and SVGIG (reference sequence).

The chain combines TRBV21-1 with TRBJ2-3. TRBV21-1 is a recognized pseudogene. This CDR3 is 13 amino acids long. CDR3 DNA: TGTGCCAGCAGCGGAACGTACGGAGATACGCAGTATTTT. This codes for CASSGTYGDTQYF.

The chain is built from TRBV2 and TRBJ1-2; weak D call: TRBD1 (5 bases). V lost 6 bases, J lost 7 bases, and 6 bases lay in between. This CDR3 region has 10 residues. Germline assignment: CDR1 SNHLY and CDR2 FYNNEI. CDR3 protein: CASRTAGYTF. In nucleotides, the CDR3 is TGTGCCAGCAGGACAGCTGGCTACACCTTC.

The chain links TRBV13 to TRBJ2-5, with a tentative D call TRBD1 (5 bases). The CDR3 covers 15 residues. V gave up 5 bases and J gave up 5 bases, with 18 bases separating them. Germline V gene lookup returns CDR1 PRHDT and CDR2 FYEKMQ (reference sequence). Here the CDR3 reads CASSALQGFGETQYF. The DNA for the CDR3 is TGTGCCAGCAGCGCTCTCCAGGGTTTCGGGGAGACCCAGTACTTC.

This clone was seen a few times. The chain combines TRBV7-2 with TRBJ2-7; 8 positions match TRBD1. With V trimmed by 6 bases and J by 3 bases, 4 bases remained unmatched. Germline assignment: CDR1 SGHTA and CDR2 FQGNSA. This CDR3 spans 13 amino acids. The CDR3 is CASRRTGIYEQYF. The CDR3 region has the DNA TGTGCCAGCAGACGGACAGGGATCTACGAGCAGTACTTC.

The genes are TRBV10-3 and TRBJ1-1; weak D call: TRBD1 (5 bases). CDR3 length: 13 amino acids. Germline lookup yields CDR1 ENHRY and CDR2 SYGVKD. Trimming cost V 10 bases and J 0 bases, with 12 bases left between them. CDR3 region: CATSTEMNTEAFF. CDR3 DNA: TGTGCCACATCGACAGAAATGAACACTGAAGCTTTCTTT.

The rearrangement links TRBV6-2 or TRBV6-3 to TRBJ1-1; D gene uncertain. Trimming removed 5 bases from V and 1 base from J, with 11 bases in between. The CDR3 has 14 amino acids. Germline CDR1 is MNHEY and CDR2 is SVGEGT. CDR3 DNA: TGTGCCAGCAGTACCGGACCGTCGAACACTGAAGCTTTCTTT. Encoded protein: CASSTGPSNTEAFF.

The chain employs TRBV29-1 and TRBJ2-1; TRBD1 aligns across 9 bases. Germline CDR1 reads SQVTM; CDR2 reads ANQGSEA. The V gene end was trimmed by 2 bases and the J gene end by 4 bases; junction bases not matched to a gene: 6. CDR3 length: 15 amino acids. CDR3 region: CSVEPRDRVYNEQFF. Here the CDR3 DNA reads TGCAGCGTTGAACCCCGGGACAGGGTTTACAATGAGCAGTTCTTC.

This clone was counted between two and nine times. V is TRBV19 and J is TRBJ1-1, with 11 bases lining up with TRBD1. Per germline, CDR1 LNHDA and CDR2 SQIVND (reference sequence). The CDR3 loop spans 16 amino acids. The J segment lost 4 bases and the V segment lost 8 bases, leaving 12 bases of the junction unmatched. The CDR3 region is CASERTGGKGGTEAFF. CDR3 bases: TGTGCCAGTGAGAGGACAGGGGGCAAGGGAGGCACTGAAGCTTTCTTT.

The chain couples TRBV5-6 to TRBJ2-7, with D tentatively TRBD1 (5 bases). The germline CDR1 and CDR2 sequences are SGHDT and YYEEEE. The CDR3 length is 15 residues. The ends were cut back, 1 base at V and 2 bases at J, with 13 bases in the middle. CDR3 residues: CASSLSAGLTYEQYF. In DNA, the CDR3 is TGTGCCAGCAGCTTGTCGGCAGGGCTAACCTACGAGCAGTACTTC.

V and J are TRBV3-1 (or the pseudogene TRBV3-2) and TRBJ1-2; D remains unclear. Between the trimmed V and J ends, which lost 1 base and 2 bases, there was a span of 5 bases. Germline V gene data show CDR1 as LGHDT and CDR2 as YNNKEL (reference sequence). This CDR3 is built from 13 residues. In DNA form, the CDR3 reads TGTGCCAGCAGCCAAGCAGGCAACTATGGCTACACCTTC. The encoded protein is CASSQAGNYGYTF.

The rearrangement joins TRBV6-1 to TRBJ1-2; D might be TRBD1 (6 bases). V lost 0 bases and J 5 bases, leaving 13 bases between the germline ends. The germline V gene encodes CDR1 MNHNS and CDR2 SASEGT. The CDR3 has 15 residues. The CDR3, as DNA: TGTGCCAGCAGTGAAGCGAGCGGAGGGGGATATGGCTACACCTTC. Translated: CASSEASGGGYGYTF.

The CDR3: CASRPTGTEYEQYF. DNA of the CDR3: TGTGCCAGTAGGCCCACCGGGACGGAGTACGAGCAGTACTTC. V and J are TRBV19 and TRBJ2-7; the D call may be TRBD1 or TRBD2 (5 bases each). Per the germline V gene, CDR1 is LNHDA and CDR2 is SQIVND (reference sequence). This CDR3 contains 14 residues. V lost 6 bases and J lost 4, with 16 bases in between.

V usage is TRBV3-1 (or the pseudogene TRBV3-2) and J usage is TRBJ1-2; D possibly corresponds to TRBD1 (6 bases). CDR3 length: 21 amino acids. In germline, CDR1 is LGHDT, CDR2 YNNKEL (reference sequence). Between the trimmed V and J ends, which lost 5 bases and 2 bases, there was a span of 33 bases. The CDR3 DNA reads as TGTGCCAGCAGCTGGAAAGGGGACGGGACATATAGGCAAAAGACGAACTATGGCTACACCTTC. Encoded protein: CASSWKGDGTYRQKTNYGYTF.

The chain links TRBV2 to TRBJ2-4; TRBD2 is a possible D gene (5 bases). The CDR3 length is 13 residues. Deletions cut 7 bases from V and 6 bases from J, with 13 bases between. Germline assignment: CDR1 SNHLY and CDR2 FYNNEI. The CDR3 loop is CASNEDFANIQYF. The DNA for the CDR3 is TGTGCCAGCAATGAGGACTTTGCAAACATTCAGTACTTC.

The CDR3 bases are TGTGCCAGCAGCACACAACCCGGACAGGCCGCCTATGGCTACACCTTC. This sequence encodes CASSTQPGQAAYGYTF. The rearrangement uses TRBV13 and TRBJ1-2; TRBD1 agrees at 7 bases. Germline CDR1 and CDR2: PRHDT and FYEKMQ (reference sequence). Trimming at V came to 5 bases and at J to 4 bases, leaving 13 bases not matched to a gene. The CDR3 is made up of 16 amino acids.